These T cell receptor beta chains were read from a single sample in a study of blood T cell repertoires in COVID-19. Assay used: immunoSEQ multiplex PCR; TCRdb lists only in-frame clones, some missing. The table includes 300,000 or so clones, about 83% detected once. Input material: peripheral blood. These receptors all come from a woman aged 50 to 60 with acute or convalescent COVID-19. The CDR3 runs from the conserved cysteine through the conserved F or W. The D gene is left open where the match is weak. Some rows mark clone size as missing; the rest say once, few, many or name a class of expanded clone.

TRBV7-2	TRBJ2-6	-	TRBD1	TGTGCCAGCAGCTTAGTCCTGACAGGGGTTTGGGTCCTGACTTTC	CASSLVLTGVWVLTF
TRBV5-6	TRBJ1-5	-	TRBD1	TGTGCCAGCAGCTTGGGGGACAGGGGGTGGAATCAGCCCCAGCATTTT	CASSLGDRGWNQPQHF
TRBV30	TRBJ2-7	-	-	TGTGCCTGGACGTCTGCGGGGATCTACGAGCAGTACTTC	CAWTSAGIYEQYF
TRBV27	TRBJ2-5	-	TRBD2	TGTGCCAGCAGTTCGATCACTAGCGGGAGGCCTCTTGAAGAGACCCAGTACTTC	CASSSITSGRPLEETQYF
TRBV9	TRBJ2-7	-	TRBD2	TGTGCCAGCAGTCGGACTAGGGCCTCCTACGAGCAGTACTTC	CASSRTRASYEQYF
TRBV5-8	TRBJ1-1	few	-	TGTGCCAGCAGCTATAAGGGGGTAGTAACTGAAGCTTTCTTT	CASSYKGVVTEAFF
TRBV9	TRBJ2-2	few	-	TGTGCCAGCAGCGTAGGCCAGGTTAACACCGGGGAGCTGTTTTTT	CASSVGQVNTGELFF
TRBV10-3	TRBJ1-2	-	-	TGTGCCATCAGTGCCCTCCGGGTGAAGGGCTACACCTTC	CAISALRVKGYTF
TRBV6-1	TRBJ1-6	-	-	TGTGCCAGCAATGAATGGCCCGGAGTGCTCGCCGTCGGTTCACCCCTCCACTTT	CASNEWPGVLAVGSPLHF
TRBV9	TRBJ2-1	-	-	TGTGCCAGCACCGCGGGGCCCCACAATGAGCAGTTCTTC	CASTAGPHNEQFF
TRBV2	TRBJ1-1	once	-	TGTGCCAGCAGTGTGTCCCGGTTGAACACTGAAGCTTTCTTT	CASSVSRLNTEAFF
TRBV14	TRBJ2-2	-	-	TGTGCCAGCAGCCAAACGGGACTTATAACCGGGGAGCTGTTTTTT	CASSQTGLITGELFF
TRBV6-5	TRBJ1-6	-	-	TGTGCCAGCAGACGTATTCAGGGCTCACCCCTCCACTTT	CASRRIQGSPLHF
TRBV3-1/TRBV3-2	TRBJ2-3	-	-	TGTGCCAGCACGGCGGGCGATACGCAGTATTTT	CASTAGDTQYF